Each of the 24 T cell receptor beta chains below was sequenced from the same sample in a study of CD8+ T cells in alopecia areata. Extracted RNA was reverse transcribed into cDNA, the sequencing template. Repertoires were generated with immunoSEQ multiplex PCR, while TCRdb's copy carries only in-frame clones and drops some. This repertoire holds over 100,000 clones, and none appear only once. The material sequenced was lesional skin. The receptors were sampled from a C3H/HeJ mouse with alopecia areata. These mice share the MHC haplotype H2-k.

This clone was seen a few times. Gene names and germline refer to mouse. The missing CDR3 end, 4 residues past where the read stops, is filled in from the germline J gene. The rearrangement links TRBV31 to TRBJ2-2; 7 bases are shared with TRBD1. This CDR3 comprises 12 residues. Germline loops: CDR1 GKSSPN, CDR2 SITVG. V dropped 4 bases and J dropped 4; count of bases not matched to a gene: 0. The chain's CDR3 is CAWTGGTGQLYF. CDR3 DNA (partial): TGTGCCTGGACAGGGGGCACCGGG.

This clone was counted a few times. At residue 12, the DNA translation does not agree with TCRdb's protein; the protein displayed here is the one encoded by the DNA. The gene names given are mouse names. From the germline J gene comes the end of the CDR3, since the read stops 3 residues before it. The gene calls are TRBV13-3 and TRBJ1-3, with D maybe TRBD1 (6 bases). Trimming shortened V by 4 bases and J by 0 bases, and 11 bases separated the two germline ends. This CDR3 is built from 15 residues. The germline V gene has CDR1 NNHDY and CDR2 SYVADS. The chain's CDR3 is CASSHTGLSGNTLYF. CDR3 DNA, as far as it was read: TGTGCCAGCAGTCACACAGGGCTTTCTGGAAATACG.

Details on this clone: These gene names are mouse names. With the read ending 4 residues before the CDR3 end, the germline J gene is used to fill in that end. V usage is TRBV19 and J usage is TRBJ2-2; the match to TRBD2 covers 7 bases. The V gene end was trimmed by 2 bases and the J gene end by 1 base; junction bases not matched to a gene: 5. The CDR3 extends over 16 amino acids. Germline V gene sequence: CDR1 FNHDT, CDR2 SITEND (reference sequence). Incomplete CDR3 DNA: TGTGCCAGCAGTATTTTCTGGGGGAAAAACACCGGG. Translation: CASSIFWGKNTG. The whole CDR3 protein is CASSIFWGKNTGQLYF. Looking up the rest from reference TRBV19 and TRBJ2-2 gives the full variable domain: GGIITQTPKFLIGQEGQKLTLKCQQNFNHDTMYWYRQDSGKGLRLIYYSITENDLQKGDLSEGYDASREKKSSFSLTVTSAQKNEMAVFLCASSIFWGKNTGQLYFGEGSKLTVL.

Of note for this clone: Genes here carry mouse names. The chain's CDR3 is CTCSADTGALYEQYF. The DNA read from the CDR3 is TGCACCTGCAGTGCAGATACAGGGGCCCTCTAT. This chain connects TRBV1 to TRBJ2-7; 7 nucleotides align to TRBD1. From the germline J gene comes the end of the CDR3, since the read stops 4 residues before it. Per germline, CDR1 NSQYPW and CDR2 LRSPGD (reference sequence). The J segment lost 3 bases and the V segment lost 0 bases, leaving 5 bases of the junction unmatched. CDR3 length: 15 residues.

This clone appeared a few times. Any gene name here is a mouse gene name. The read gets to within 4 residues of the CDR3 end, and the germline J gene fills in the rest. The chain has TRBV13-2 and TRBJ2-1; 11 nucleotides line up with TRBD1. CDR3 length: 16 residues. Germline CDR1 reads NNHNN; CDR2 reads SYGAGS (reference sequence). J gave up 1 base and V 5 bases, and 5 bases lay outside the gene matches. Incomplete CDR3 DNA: TGTGCCAGCGGGGAAGGGACAGGGGGGAACTATGCT. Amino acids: CASGEGTGGNYA. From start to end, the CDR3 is CASGEGTGGNYAEQFF.

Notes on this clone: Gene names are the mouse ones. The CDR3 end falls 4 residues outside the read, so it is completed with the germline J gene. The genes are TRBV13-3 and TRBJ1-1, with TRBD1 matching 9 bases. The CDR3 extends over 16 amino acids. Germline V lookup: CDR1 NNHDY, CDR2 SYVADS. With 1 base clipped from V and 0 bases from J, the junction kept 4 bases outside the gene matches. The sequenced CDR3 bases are TGTGCCAGCAGTGATCCCACAGGGGGCGCAAACACA. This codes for CASSDPTGGANT. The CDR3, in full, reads CASSDPTGGANTEVFF.

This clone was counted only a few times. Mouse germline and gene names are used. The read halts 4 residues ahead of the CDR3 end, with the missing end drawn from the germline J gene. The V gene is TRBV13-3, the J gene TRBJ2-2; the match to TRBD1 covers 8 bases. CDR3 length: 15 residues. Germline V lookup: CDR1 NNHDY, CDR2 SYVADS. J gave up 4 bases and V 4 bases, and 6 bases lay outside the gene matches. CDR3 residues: CASSLDRVGTGQLYF. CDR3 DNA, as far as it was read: TGTGCCAGCAGTTTGGACAGGGTGGGCACCGGG.

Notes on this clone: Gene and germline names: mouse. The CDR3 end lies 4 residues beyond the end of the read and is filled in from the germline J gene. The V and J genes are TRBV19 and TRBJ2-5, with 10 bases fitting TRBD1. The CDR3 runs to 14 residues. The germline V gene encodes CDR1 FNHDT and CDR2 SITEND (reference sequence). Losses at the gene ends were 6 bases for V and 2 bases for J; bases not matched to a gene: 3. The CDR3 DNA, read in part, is TGTGCCAGCAAGACAGGGGGCAGCCAAGAC. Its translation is CASKTGGSQD. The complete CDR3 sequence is CASKTGGSQDTQYF.

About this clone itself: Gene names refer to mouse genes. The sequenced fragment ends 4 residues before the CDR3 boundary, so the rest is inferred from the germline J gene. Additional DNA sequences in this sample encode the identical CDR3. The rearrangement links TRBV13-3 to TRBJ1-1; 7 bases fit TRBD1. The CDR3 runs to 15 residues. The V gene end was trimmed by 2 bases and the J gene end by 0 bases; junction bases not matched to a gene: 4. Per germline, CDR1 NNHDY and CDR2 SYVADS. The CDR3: CASSERGRANTEVFF. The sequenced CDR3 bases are TGTGCCAGCAGTGAAAGGGGGCGCGCAAACACA.

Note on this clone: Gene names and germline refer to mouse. CDR3 protein: CTCRQGSSYEQYF. The sequenced part of the CDR3 DNA is TGCACCTGCAGACAGGGGAGCTCCTAT. The J gene is TRBJ2-7, the V gene TRBV1; 7 nucleotides line up with TRBD1. The read ends 4 residues before the CDR3 terminus; that terminus is restored from the germline J gene. The CDR3 is 13 residues long. Germline V gene sequence: CDR1 NSQYPW, CDR2 LRSPGD (reference sequence). V shed 6 bases and J 0 bases; nucleotides not matched to a gene: 2.

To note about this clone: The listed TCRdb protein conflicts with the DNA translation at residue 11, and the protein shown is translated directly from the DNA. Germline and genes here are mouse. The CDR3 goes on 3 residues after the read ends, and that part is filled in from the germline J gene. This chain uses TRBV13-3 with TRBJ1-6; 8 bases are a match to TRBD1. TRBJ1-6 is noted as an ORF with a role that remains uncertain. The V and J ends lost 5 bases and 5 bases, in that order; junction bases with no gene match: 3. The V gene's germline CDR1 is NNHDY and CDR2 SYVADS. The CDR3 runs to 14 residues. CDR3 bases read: TGTGCCAGCAGCGGACAGGGAAATAATTCGCCC. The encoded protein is CASSGQGNNSP. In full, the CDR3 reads CASSGQGNNSPLYF.

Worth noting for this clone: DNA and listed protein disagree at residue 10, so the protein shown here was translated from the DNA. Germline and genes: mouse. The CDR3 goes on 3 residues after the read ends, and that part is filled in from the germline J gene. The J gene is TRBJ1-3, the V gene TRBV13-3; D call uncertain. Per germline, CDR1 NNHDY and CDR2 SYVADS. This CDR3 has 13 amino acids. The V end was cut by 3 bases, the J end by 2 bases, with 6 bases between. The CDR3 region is CASSVTTGNTLYF. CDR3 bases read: TGTGCCAGCAGTGTAACAACTGGAAATACG. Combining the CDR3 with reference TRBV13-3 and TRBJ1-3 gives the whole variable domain EAAVTQSPRSKVAVTGGKVTLSCHQTNNHDYMYWYRQDTGHGLRLIHYSYVADSTEKGDIPDGYKASRPSQENFSLILELASLSQTAVYFCASSVTTGNTLYFGEGSRLIVV.

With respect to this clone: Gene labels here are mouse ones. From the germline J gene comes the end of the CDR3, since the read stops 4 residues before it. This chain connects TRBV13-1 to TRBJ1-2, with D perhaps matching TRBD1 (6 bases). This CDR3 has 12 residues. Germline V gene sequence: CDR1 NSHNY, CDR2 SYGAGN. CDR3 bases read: TGTGCCAGCAGTTCACAGGGTAAC. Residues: CASSSQGN. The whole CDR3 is CASSSQGNDYTF.

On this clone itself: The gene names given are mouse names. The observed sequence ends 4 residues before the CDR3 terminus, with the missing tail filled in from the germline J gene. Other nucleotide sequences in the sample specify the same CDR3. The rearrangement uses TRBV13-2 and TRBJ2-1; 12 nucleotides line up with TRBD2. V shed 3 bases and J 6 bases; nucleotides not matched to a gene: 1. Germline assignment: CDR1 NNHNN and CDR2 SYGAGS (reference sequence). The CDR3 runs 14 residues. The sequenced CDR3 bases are TGTGCCAGCGGTGGACTGGGGGGGCGTGCT. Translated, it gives CASGGLGGRA. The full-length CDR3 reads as CASGGLGGRAEQFF.

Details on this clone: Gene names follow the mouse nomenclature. The CDR3 region is CASSEGQATNERLFF. The CDR3 bases that were read are TGTGCCAGCAGTGAGGGACAGGCAACCAACGAA. The genes are TRBV13-1 and TRBJ1-4; 8 positions agree with TRBD1. The CDR3 end falls 4 residues outside the read, so it is completed with the germline J gene. V lost 2 bases to trimming and J lost 3 bases; unmatched junction nucleotides: 3. This CDR3 region has 15 residues. Looked up from germline, CDR1 is NSHNY and CDR2 is SYGAGN.

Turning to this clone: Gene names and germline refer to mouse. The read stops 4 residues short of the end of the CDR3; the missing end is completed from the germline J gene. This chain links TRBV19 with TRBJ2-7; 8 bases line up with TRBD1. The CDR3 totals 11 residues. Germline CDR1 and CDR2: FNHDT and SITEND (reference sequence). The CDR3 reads CATRQGHEQYF. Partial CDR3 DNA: TGTGCCACCAGACAGGGGCAT.

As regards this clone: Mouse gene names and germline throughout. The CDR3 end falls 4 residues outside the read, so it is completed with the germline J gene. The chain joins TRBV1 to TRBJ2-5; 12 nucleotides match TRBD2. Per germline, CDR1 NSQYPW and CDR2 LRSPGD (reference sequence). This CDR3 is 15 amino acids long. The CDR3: CTCSGGTGGLDTQYF. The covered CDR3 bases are TGCACCTGCAGTGGAGGGACTGGGGGGTTGGAC.

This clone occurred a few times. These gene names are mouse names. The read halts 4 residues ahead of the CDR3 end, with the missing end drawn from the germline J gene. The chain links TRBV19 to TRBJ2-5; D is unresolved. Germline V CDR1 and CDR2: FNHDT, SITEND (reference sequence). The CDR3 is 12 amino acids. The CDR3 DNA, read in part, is TGTGCCAGCAGTATACTGGAAGAC. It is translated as CASSILED. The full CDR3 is CASSILEDTQYF.

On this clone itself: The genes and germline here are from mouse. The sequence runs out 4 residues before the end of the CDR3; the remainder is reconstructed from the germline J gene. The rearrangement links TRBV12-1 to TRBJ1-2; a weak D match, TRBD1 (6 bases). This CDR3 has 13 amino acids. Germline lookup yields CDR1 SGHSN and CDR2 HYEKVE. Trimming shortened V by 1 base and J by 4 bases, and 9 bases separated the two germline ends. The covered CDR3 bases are TGTGCCAGCTCTCTAGGGGGTAGCTCC. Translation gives CASSLGGSS. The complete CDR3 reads CASSLGGSSDYTF. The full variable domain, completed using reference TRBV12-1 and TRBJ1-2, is DSGVVQSPRHIIKEKGGRSVLTCIPISGHSNVVWYQQTLGKELKFLIQHYEKVERDKGFLPSRFSVQQFDDYHSEMNMSALELEDSAMYFCASSLGGSSDYTFGSGTRLLVI.

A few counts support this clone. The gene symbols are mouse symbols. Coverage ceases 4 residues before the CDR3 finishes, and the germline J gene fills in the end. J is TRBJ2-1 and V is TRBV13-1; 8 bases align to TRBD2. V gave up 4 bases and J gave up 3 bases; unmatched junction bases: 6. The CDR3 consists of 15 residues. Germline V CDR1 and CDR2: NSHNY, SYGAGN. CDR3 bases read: TGTGCCAGCAGTCCCGACTGGGGACCCTATGCT. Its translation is CASSPDWGPYA. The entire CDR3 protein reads CASSPDWGPYAEQFF.

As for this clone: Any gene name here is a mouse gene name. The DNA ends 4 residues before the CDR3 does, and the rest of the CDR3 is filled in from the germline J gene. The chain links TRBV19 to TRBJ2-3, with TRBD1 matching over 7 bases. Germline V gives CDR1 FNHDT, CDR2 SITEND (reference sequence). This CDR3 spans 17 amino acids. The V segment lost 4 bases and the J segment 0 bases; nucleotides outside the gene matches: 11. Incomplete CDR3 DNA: TGTGCCAGCAGTTCCCTACGGACAGGATCTAGTGCAGAA. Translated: CASSSLRTGSSAE. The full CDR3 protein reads CASSSLRTGSSAETLYF. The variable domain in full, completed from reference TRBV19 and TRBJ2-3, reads GGIITQTPKFLIGQEGQKLTLKCQQNFNHDTMYWYRQDSGKGLRLIYYSITENDLQKGDLSEGYDASREKKSSFSLTVTSAQKNEMAVFLCASSSLRTGSSAETLYFGSGTRLTVL.

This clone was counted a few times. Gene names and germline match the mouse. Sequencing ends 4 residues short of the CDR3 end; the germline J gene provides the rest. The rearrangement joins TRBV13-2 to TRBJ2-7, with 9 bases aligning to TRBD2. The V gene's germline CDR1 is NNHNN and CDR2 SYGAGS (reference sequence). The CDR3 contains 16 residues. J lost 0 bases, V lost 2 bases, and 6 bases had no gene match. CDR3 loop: CASGEPLGGSSYEQYF. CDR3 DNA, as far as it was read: TGTGCCAGCGGTGAGCCCCTGGGGGGGAGCTCCTAT.

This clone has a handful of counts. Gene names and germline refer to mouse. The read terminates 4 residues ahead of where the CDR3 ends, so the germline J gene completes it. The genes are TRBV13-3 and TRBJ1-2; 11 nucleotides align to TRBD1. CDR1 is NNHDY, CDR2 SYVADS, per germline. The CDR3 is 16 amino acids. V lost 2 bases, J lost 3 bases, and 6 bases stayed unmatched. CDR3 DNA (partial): TGTGCCAGCAGTGACCCCGGGACAGGGGGATACTCC. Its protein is CASSDPGTGGYS. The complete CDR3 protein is CASSDPGTGGYSDYTF.

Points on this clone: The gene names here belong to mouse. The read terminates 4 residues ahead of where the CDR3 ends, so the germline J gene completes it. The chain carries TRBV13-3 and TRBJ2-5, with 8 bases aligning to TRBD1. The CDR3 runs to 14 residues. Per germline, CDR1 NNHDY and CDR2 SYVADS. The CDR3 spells CASSDRTGMDTQYF. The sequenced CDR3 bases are TGTGCCAGCAGTGACCGGACAGGGATGGAC.